This entry describes one T cell receptor beta chain. CD45RO-negative CD8 cells positively selected for CCR7 made up the naive population, which excluded terminally differentiated effector memory CD45RA+ cells. This entry is derived from a study of shared clonotypes between healthy human individuals. At the level of the study: Plates per donor: three CD4 naive, three CD4 memory, two CD8 naive, one CD8 memory.

This table comes from immunoSEQ multiplex PCR, and its TCRdb copy is limited to in-frame clones, with some not included. Of 550,000 to 650,000 clones listed, roughly 96% are singletons. Sequenced: naive CD8+ T cells sorted from blood. This sequence was found in a woman between 25 and 40 years old in good health.

The CDR3 DNA follows: TGCGCCAGCAGCCAATCGACAGGTAGCGGCGATCAGCCCCAGCATTTT. It is translated as CASSQSTGSGDQPQHF. The J gene is TRBJ1-5, the V gene TRBV4-1, with D possibly being TRBD1 (6 bases). The CDR3 spans 16 residues. The germline gives CDR1 MGHRA, CDR2 YSYEKL. Trimming left V 2 bases short and J 5 bases short, with 16 bases between.